Listed below are T cell receptor beta chains from one sample, sequenced in a study of cytomegalovirus exposure and HLA in healthy donors. Clones were sequenced by immunoSEQ multiplex PCR, and TCRdb holds only the in-frame ones, with some missing. The sample contains fewer than 200,000 clones, 75% of which appear only once. Sequencing input: PBMCs. Receptors were obtained from a male donor in good health and CMV-seronegative. Each CDR3 is given with its conserved first and last residue. The D gene is left open where the match is weak. The size entry is marked missing in some rows and otherwise reads once, few, many or a size class.

j_call d_call clone_size v_call cdr3_nt cdr3_aa
TRBJ1-1 - - TRBV7-2 TGTGCCAGCAGCTCCACAGGGTTCCCTGAAGCTTTCTTT CASSSTGFPEAFF
TRBJ2-2 TRBD2 once TRBV6-4 TGTGCCAGCAGTACTAGCGGTGGGAACACCGGGGAGCTGTTTTTT CASSTSGGNTGELFF
TRBJ2-1 TRBD2 once TRBV5-4 TGTGCCAGCAGCCCGGGGGGGACTAGCGGGAAGGATGAGCAGTTCTTC CASSPGGTSGKDEQFF
TRBJ1-1 - - TRBV25-1 TGTGCCAGCAGTGCTGATCCAGGGACTGAAGCTTTCTTT CASSADPGTEAFF
TRBJ1-6 - - TRBV9 TGTGCCAGCAGCGTAGATGGGAGGTCACCCCTCCACTTT CASSVDGRSPLHF
TRBJ2-2 - - TRBV18 TGTGCCAGCTCACCCATGTTCACCGGGGAGCTGTTTTTT CASSPMFTGELFF
TRBJ2-1 - - TRBV28 TGTGCCAGCAGTTTTCAGGGGCGATACAATGAGCAGTTCTTC CASSFQGRYNEQFF
TRBJ2-5 TRBD2 - TRBV19 TGTGCCAGTAGTACCGGAGCGGGAGGGGAGGTGGAGACCCAGTACTTC CASSTGAGGEVETQYF
TRBJ2-1 - - TRBV9 TGTGCCAGCAGCGTAGATTCCCTAGCCCCCTACAATGAGCAGTTCTTC CASSVDSLAPYNEQFF
TRBJ2-7 TRBD1 - TRBV4-2 TGTGCCAGCAGCCAAGACTTACCCGGGACAGGGTTAGGCGAGCAGTACTTC CASSQDLPGTGLGEQYF
TRBJ2-7 - - TRBV15 TGTGCCACCAGCGGGAGGACCGACTCCTACGAGCAGTACTTC CATSGRTDSYEQYF
TRBJ1-1 - - TRBV11-3 TGTGCCAGCAGCCAAGGCAGGGGCAGTGAAGCTTTCTTT CASSQGRGSEAFF
TRBJ1-5 - - TRBV28 TGTGCCAGCAGTTTAGGGAGTTATCAGCCCCAGCATTTT CASSLGSYQPQHF
TRBJ2-7 TRBD2 - TRBV2 TGTGCCAGCAGTCCCCCCCGGGGGGCGGGAGGCCGCCCCTACGAGCAGTACTTC CASSPPRGAGGRPYEQYF
TRBJ1-3 - - TRBV27 TGTGCCAGCAGGAGATGGGGGGACGATGGAAACACCATATATTTT CASRRWGDDGNTIYF
TRBJ2-7 TRBD2 - TRBV18 TGTGCCAGCTCTCTCCTAAACGGGACTAGCGGGAACTACGAGCAGTACTTC CASSLLNGTSGNYEQYF